Listed below are T cell receptor beta chains from one sample, sequenced in a study of graft-versus-host responses after intestinal transplantation. The data were produced by immunoSEQ multiplex PCR, yet TCRdb's version contains in-frame clones alone and is incomplete. The sample includes 6,000 to 8,000 clones, roughly a quarter seen only once; the top ten take roughly 6.2%. Sequenced here: alloreactive CD8+ T cells from a mixed lymphocyte reaction culture, sampled before transplantation. These receptor sequences come from a human patient who was an organ donor for intestinal transplantation. Both conserved end residues are part of each CDR3. A D gene is named only where the DNA matches it firmly. Size values are once, few and many counts, or a class for expanded clones, and some rows have none.

d_call	j_call	v_call	clone_size	cdr3_aa	cdr3_nt
TRBD2	TRBJ2-7	TRBV5-4	NA	CASSLVGGRPPYEQYF	TGTGCCAGCAGCTTGGTGGGCGGGAGGCCCCCCTACGAGCAGTACTTC
TRBD1	TRBJ1-5	TRBV4-1	few	CASSQLFGQVDQPQHF	TGCGCCAGCAGCCAACTCTTTGGACAGGTCGATCAGCCCCAGCATTTT
NA	TRBJ2-3	TRBV7-2	medium-sized	CASSQLLRPDTQYF	TGTGCCAGCAGCCAATTACTACGCCCGGATACGCAGTATTTT
NA	TRBJ2-7	TRBV5-8	NA	CASSLLYDEQYF	TGTGCCAGCAGCCTTTTATACGATGAGCAGTACTTC
NA	TRBJ2-7	TRBV28	few	CASRTNWGLPGEQYF	TGTGCCAGCAGGACCAATTGGGGACTTCCTGGTGAGCAGTACTTC
NA	TRBJ2-1	TRBV6-1	NA	CASIPEYQGRNEQFF	TGTGCCAGCATCCCTGAATACCAGGGGAGGAATGAGCAGTTCTTC
NA	TRBJ1-2	TRBV6-6	NA	CASSYDRSYGYTF	TGTGCCAGCAGTTACGACAGGTCCTATGGCTACACCTTC
TRBD1	TRBJ1-2	TRBV6-9	NA	CASSYSSGGGIYGYTF	TGTGCCAGCAGTTACTCGTCAGGGGGCGGAATCTATGGCTACACCTTC
NA	TRBJ1-2	TRBV6-1	medium-sized	CASSDPGLLFEYGYTF	TGTGCCAGCAGTGACCCGGGACTCTTGTTTGAATATGGCTACACCTTC
NA	TRBJ2-3	TRBV18	NA	CASSPIEERAPGDTQYF	TGTGCCAGCTCACCAATTGAAGAGCGGGCCCCGGGAGATACGCAGTATTTT
TRBD1	TRBJ2-2	TRBV11-3	NA	CASSWGQRANTGELFF	TGTGCCAGCAGCTGGGGACAGCGTGCGAACACCGGGGAGCTGTTTTTT
NA	TRBJ2-1	TRBV13	NA	CASSLEGLAVLYNEQFF	TGTGCCAGCAGCTTAGAGGGGTTGGCGGTCCTCTACAATGAGCAGTTCTTC
TRBD1	TRBJ1-2	TRBV2	few	CASRRSGQGIYGYTF	TGTGCCAGCAGGCGATCGGGACAGGGGATTTATGGCTACACCTTC
NA	TRBJ2-1	TRBV30	NA	CAWNSGYNEQFF	TGTGCCTGGAATAGCGGTTACAATGAGCAGTTCTTC
NA	TRBJ2-7	TRBV27	medium-sized	CASSLKLPGTVYEQYF	TGTGCCAGCAGTTTAAAGCTTCCCGGGACCGTCTACGAGCAGTACTTC
NA	TRBJ1-2	TRBV6-5	NA	CASSPYRTRNYGYTF	TGTGCCAGCAGTCCCTATAGGACAAGAAACTATGGCTACACCTTC
NA	TRBJ2-7	TRBV27	few	CASSLGLGFSEQYF	TGTGCCAGCAGTTTAGGTCTGGGATTTTCCGAGCAGTACTTC
NA	TRBJ2-1	TRBV28	few	CASSLSNEQFF	TGTGCCAGCAGTTTGAGCAATGAGCAGTTCTTC
NA	TRBJ2-5	TRBV7-7	NA	CASSPNPGLTQETQYF	TGTGCCAGCAGCCCCAACCCGGGACTGACACAAGAGACCCAGTACTTC
NA	TRBJ2-2	TRBV11-1	NA	CASSLLVGGELFF	TGTGCCAGCAGCTTACTAGTTGGAGGGGAGCTGTTTTTT
TRBD1	TRBJ2-1	TRBV4-3	few	CASSQVGTAYNEQFF	TGCGCCAGCAGCCAAGTAGGGACAGCTTACAATGAGCAGTTCTTC
NA	TRBJ1-2	TRBV27	medium-sized	CASRPKVQVYYGYTF	TGTGCCAGCAGACCGAAGGTGCAGGTCTACTATGGCTACACCTTC
TRBD2	TRBJ2-1	TRBV19	medium-sized	CASSMLAGLHEQFF	TGTGCCAGTAGTATGCTAGCGGGACTACATGAGCAGTTCTTC
TRBD1	TRBJ2-2	TRBV28	NA	CASRTGEHRGAVF	TGTGCCAGCCGGACAGGTGAACACCGGGGAGCTGTTTTT
TRBD1	TRBJ2-5	TRBV28	large	CASRMTGEETQYF	TGTGCCAGCAGAATGACAGGGGAAGAGACCCAGTACTTC
NA	TRBJ2-2	TRBV5-3	few	CASSPNTGELFF	TGTGCCAGCAGCCCGAACACCGGGGAGCTGTTTTTT
NA	TRBJ1-2	TRBV7-2	NA	CASSLGSTPVDGGYTF	TGTGCCAGCAGCTTAGGGTCGACGCCTGTTGATGGAGGCTACACCTTC
TRBD2	TRBJ2-1	TRBV11-2	NA	CASSPLAGGYNEQFF	TGTGCCAGCAGCCCACTAGCGGGAGGTTACAATGAGCAGTTCTTC
NA	TRBJ2-1	TRBV30	NA	CAWSVWDNEQFF	TGTGCCTGGAGTGTATGGGACAATGAGCAGTTCTTC
NA	TRBJ1-2	TRBV2	NA	CASSEPSYQGVYGYTF	TGTGCCAGCAGTGAACCAAGCTACCAGGGAGTCTATGGCTACACCTTC
NA	TRBJ1-1	TRBV6-1	NA	CASSGWYTEAFF	TGTGCCAGCAGTGGGTGGTACACTGAAGCTTTCTTT
TRBD2	TRBJ2-5	TRBV6-1	NA	CASSLLAGAMETQYF	TGTGCCAGCAGTCTCCTAGCGGGAGCAATGGAGACCCAGTACTTC
NA	TRBJ2-2	TRBV5-8	NA	CASSLRDTGELFF	TGTGCCAGCAGCTTAAGGGACACCGGGGAGCTGTTTTTT
TRBD2	TRBJ2-7	TRBV28	NA	CASSFSGGPYEQYF	TGTGCCAGCAGTTTCTCGGGAGGACCCTACGAGCAGTACTTC
NA	TRBJ2-6	TRBV1	NA	CTSSERSLCTSRANVLTF	TGCACCAGCAGCGAACGGAGTTTGTGCACAAGTCGGGCCAACGTCCTGACTTTC